This TCR beta chain was captured in a study of cytomegalovirus exposure and HLA in healthy donors. Study in general: The use of the same platform for the 120 validation repertoires and the 550 to 850 first-cohort repertoires was reported by a later analysis. Study-level points and caveats: Cytomegalovirus-associated TCR beta chains were listed, numbering under 200.

Concerning this clone itself: The antigen remains unidentified.

The CDR3 sequence is 12 residues long. V shed 8 bases and J 4 bases; nucleotides not matched to a gene: 1. The germline gives CDR1 MNHNY, CDR2 SVGAGI (reference sequence). TCRdb keeps only in-frame clones here, not all; method: immunoSEQ multiplex PCR. The sample records approximately 120,000 clones, more than 70% being singletons. The 120-subject validation cohort, separate from the approximately 640-subject first cohort, included the donors. Sequencing was done on a sample of PBMCs. The sequence came from a woman aged 18-35 years in good health and CMV-seronegative. The chain combines TRBV6-6 with TRBJ2-1, with TRBD1 matching over 8 bases. The CDR3 region is CASGDRYNEQFF. The CDR3 DNA is TGTGCCAGCGGGGACAGGTACAATGAGCAGTTCTTC.